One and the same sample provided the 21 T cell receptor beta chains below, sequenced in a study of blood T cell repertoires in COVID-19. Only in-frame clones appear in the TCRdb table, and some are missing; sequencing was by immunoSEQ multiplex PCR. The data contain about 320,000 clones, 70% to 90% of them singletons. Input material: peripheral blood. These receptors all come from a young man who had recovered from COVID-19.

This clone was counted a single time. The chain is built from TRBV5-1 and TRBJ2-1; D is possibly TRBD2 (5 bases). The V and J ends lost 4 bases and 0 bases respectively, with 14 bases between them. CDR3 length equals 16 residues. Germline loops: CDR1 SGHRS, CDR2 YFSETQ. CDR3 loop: CASSPNSRASYNEQFF. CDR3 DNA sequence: TGCGCCAGCAGCCCTAACTCGAGGGCCTCCTACAATGAGCAGTTCTTC.

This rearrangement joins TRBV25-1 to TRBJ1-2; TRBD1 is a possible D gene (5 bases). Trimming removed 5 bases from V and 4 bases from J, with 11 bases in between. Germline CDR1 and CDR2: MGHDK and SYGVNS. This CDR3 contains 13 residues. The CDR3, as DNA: TGTGCCAGCAGTTGGGGCTCTGGCTATGGCTACACCTTC. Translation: CASSWGSGYGYTF.

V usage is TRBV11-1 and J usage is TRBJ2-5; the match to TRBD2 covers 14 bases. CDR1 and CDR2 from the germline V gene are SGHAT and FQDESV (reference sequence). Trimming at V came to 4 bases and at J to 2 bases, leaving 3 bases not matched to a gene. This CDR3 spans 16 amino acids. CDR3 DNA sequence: TGTGCCAGCAGCTCCCGACTAGCGGGGGGGCAAGAGACCCAGTACTTC. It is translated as CASSSRLAGGQETQYF.

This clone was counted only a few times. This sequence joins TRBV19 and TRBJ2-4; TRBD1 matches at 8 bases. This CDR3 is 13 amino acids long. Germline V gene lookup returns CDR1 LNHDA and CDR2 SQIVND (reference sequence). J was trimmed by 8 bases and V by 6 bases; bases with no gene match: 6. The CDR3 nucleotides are TGTGCCAGTAGGGATCCGGGACAGGACATTCAGTACTTC. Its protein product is CASRDPGQDIQYF.

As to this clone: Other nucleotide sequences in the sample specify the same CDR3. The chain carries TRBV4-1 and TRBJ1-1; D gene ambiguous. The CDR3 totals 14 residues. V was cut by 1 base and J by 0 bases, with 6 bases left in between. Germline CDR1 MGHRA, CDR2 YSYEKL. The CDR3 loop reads CASSQGQVNTEAFF. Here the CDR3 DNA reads TGCGCCAGCAGCCAAGGTCAGGTGAACACTGAAGCTTTCTTT.

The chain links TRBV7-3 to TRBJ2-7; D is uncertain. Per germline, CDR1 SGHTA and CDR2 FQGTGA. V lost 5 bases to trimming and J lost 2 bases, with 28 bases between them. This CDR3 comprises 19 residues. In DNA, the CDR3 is TGTGCCAGCAGCCCTCGACTGCTCCATGAATTAACCCAACCCTACGAGCAGTACTTC. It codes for CASSPRLLHELTQPYEQYF.

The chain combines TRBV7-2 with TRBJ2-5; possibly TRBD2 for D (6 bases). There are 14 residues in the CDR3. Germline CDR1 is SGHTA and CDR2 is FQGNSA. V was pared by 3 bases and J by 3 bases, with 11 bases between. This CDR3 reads CASSFMPGEETQYF. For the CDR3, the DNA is TGTGCCAGCAGCTTTATGCCGGGGGAAGAGACCCAGTACTTC.

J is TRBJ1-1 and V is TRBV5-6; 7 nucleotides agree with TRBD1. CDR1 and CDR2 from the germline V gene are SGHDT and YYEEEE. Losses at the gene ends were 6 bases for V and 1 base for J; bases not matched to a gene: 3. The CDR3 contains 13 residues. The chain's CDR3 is CASTRGQNTEAFF. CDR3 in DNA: TGTGCCAGCACTAGGGGGCAGAACACTGAAGCTTTCTTT.

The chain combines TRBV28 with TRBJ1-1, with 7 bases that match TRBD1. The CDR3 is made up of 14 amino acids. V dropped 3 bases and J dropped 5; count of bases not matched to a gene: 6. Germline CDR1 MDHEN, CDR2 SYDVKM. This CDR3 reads CASSFMTGRTEAFF. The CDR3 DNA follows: TGTGCCAGCAGTTTCATGACAGGGAGGACTGAAGCTTTCTTT.

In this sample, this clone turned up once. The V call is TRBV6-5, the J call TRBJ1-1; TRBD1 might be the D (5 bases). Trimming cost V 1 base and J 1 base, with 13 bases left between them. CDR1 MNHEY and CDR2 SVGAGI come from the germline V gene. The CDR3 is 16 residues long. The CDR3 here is CASSYWGGVRNTEAFF. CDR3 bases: TGTGCCAGCAGTTACTGGGGGGGGGTACGGAACACTGAAGCTTTCTTT.

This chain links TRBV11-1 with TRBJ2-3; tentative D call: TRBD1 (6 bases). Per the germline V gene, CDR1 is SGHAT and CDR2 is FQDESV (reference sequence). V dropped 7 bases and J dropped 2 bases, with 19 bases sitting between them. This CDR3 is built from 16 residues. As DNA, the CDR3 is TGTGCCAGCACCCTAAGGCGTGGGGGCGTCACAGATACGCAGTATTTT. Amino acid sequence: CASTLRRGGVTDTQYF.

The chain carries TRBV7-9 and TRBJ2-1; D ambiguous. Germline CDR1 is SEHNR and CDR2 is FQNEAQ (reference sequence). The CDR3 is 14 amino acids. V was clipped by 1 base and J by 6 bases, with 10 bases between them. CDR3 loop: CASSLDRTVNEQFF. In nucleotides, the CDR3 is TGTGCCAGCAGCTTAGATCGTACAGTCAATGAGCAGTTCTTC.

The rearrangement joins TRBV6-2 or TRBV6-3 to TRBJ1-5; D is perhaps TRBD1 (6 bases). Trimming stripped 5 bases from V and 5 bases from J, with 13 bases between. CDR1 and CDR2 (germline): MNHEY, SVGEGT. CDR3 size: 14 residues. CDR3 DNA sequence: TGTGCCAGCAGTAACGGGGGGCTCGATCAGCCCCAGCATTTT. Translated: CASSNGGLDQPQHF.

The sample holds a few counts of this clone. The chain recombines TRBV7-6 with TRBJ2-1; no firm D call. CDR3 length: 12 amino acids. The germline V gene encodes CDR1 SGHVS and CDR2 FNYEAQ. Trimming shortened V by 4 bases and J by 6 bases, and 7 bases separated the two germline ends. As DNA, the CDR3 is TGTGCCAGCAGCTCCATAGTCAATGAGCAGTTCTTC. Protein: CASSSIVNEQFF. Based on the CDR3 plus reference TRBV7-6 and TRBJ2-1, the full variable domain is GAGVSQSPRYKVTKRGQDVALRCDPISGHVSLYWYRQALGQGPEFLTYFNYEAQQDKSGLPNDRFSAERPEGSISTLTIQRTEQRDSAMYRCASSSIVNEQFFGPGTRLTVL.

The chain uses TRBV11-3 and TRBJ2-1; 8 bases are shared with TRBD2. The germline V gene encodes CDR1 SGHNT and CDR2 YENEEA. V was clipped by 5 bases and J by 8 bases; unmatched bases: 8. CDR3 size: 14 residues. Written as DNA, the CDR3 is TGTGCCAGCAGCCACAGCGGGAGTGTCGATGAGCAGTTCTTC. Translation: CASSHSGSVDEQFF.

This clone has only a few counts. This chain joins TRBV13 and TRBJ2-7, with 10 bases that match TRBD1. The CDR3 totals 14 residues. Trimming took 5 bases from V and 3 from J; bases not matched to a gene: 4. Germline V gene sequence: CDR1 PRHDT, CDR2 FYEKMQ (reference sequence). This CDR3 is CASSAGQGDYEQYF. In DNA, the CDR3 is TGTGCCAGCAGCGCAGGACAGGGGGACTACGAGCAGTACTTC.

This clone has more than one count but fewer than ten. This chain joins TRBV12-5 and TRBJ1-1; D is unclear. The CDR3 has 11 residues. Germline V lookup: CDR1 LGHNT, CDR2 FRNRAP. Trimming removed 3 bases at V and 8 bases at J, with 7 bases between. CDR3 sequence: CASGFGWEAFF. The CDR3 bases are TGTGCTAGTGGTTTCGGTTGGGAAGCTTTCTTT. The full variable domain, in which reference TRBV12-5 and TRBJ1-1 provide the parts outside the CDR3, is DARVTQTPRHKVTEMGQEVTMRCQPILGHNTVFWYRQTMMQGLELLAYFRNRAPLDDSGMPKDRFSAEMPDATLATLKIQPSEPRDSAVYFCASGFGWEAFFGQGTRLTVV.

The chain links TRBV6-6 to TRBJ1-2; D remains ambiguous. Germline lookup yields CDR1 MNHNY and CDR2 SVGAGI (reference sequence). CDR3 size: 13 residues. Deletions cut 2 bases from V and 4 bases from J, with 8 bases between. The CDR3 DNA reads TGTGCCAGCAGTTACGGGAGGATCTATGGCTACACCTTC. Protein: CASSYGRIYGYTF.

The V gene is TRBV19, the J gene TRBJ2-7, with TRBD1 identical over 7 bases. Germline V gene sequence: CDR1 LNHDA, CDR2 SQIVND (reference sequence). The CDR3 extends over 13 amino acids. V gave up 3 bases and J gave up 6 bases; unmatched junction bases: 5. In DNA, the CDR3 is TGTGCCAGTAGTATCTTAACAGGGGTCGAGCAGTACTTC. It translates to CASSILTGVEQYF.

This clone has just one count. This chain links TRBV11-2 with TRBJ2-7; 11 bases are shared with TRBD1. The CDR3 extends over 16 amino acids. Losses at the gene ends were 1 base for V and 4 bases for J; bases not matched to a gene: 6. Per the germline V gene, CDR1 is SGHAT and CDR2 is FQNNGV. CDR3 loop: CASSLVTGTGGYEQYF. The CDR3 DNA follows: TGTGCCAGCAGCTTAGTTACCGGGACAGGGGGGTACGAGCAGTACTTC.

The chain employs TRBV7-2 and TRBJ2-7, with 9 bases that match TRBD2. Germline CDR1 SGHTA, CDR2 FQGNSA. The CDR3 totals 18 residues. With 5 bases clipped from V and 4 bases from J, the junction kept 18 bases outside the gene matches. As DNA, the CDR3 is TGTGCCAGCAGCCCCCGTTCGGGCGGGGGGGCCGAAAATTACGAGCAGTACTTC. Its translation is CASSPRSGGGAENYEQYF.